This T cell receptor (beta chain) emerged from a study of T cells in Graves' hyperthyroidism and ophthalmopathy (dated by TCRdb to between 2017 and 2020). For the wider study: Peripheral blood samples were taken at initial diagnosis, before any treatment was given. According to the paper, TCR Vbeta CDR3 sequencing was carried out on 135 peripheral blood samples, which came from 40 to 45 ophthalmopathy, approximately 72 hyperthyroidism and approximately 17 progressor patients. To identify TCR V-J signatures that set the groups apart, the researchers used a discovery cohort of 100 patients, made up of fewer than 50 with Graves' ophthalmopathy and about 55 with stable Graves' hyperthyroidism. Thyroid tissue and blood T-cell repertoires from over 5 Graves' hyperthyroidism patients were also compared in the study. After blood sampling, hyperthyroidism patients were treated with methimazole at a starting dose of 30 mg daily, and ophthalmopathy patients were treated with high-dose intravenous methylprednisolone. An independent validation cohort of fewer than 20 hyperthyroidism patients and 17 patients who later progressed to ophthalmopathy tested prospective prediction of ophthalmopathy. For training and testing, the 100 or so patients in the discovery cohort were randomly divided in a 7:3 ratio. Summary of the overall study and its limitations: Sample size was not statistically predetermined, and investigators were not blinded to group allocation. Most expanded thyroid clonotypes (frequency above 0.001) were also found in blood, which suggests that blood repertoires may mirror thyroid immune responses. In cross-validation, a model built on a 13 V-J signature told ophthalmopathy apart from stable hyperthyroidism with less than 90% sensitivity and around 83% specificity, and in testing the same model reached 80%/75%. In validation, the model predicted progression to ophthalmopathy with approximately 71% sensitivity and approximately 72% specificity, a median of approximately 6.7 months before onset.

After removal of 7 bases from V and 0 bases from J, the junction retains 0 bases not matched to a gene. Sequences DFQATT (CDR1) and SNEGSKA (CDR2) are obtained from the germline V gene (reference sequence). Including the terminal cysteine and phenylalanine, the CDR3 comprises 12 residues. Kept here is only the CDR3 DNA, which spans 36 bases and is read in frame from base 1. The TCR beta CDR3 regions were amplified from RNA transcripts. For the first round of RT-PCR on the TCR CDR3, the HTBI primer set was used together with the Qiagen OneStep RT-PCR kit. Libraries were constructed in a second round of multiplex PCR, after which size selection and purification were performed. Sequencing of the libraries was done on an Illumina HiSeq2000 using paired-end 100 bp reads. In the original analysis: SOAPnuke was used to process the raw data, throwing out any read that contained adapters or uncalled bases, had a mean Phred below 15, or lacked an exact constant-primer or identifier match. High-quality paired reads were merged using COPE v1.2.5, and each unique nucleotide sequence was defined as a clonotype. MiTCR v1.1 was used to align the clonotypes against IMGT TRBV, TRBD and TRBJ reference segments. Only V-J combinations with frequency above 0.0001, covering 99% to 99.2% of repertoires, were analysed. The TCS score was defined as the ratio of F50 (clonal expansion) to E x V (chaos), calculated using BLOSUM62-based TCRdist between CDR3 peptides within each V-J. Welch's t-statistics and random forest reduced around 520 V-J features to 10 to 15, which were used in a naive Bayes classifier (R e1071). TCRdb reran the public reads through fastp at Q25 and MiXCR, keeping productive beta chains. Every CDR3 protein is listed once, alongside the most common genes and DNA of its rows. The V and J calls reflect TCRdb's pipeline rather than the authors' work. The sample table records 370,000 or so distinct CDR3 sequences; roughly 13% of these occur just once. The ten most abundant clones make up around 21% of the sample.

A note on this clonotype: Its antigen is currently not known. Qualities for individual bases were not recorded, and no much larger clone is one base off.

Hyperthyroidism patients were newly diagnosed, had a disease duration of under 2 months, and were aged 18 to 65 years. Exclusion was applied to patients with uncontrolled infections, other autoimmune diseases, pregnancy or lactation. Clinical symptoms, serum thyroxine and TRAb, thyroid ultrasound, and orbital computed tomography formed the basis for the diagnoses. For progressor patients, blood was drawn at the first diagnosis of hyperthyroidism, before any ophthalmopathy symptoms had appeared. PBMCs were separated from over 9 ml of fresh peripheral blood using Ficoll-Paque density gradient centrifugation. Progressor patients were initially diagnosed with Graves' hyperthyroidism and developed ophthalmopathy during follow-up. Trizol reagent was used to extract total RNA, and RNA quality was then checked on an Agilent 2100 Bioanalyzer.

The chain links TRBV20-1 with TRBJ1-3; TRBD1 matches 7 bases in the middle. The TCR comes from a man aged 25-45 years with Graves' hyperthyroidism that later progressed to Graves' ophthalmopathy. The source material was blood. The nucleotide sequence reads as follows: TGCAGTGGACAGGGCTCTGGAAACACCATATATTTT. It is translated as CSGQGSGNTIYF.